One and the same sample provided the 27 T cell receptor beta chains below, sequenced in a study of blood T cells in healthy people across ages. Next came a second PCR, run for about 6 to 11 cycles, which used a sample-barcoded 5' primer along with a J-beta primer mix. MiXCR, run by TCRdb on the 5' RACE reads, gives a single entry per CDR3 protein. Among 1.5 million to 2 million distinct CDR3 sequences listed, about 35% were seen once. The sequencing sample was made of blood. The receptors stem from a woman aged 25 to 45 in good health.

This clonotype was seen a few times. The gene calls are TRBV5-1 and TRBJ2-1, with 7 bases lining up with TRBD1. After removal of 4 bases from V and 6 bases from J, the junction contained 7 bases not matched to a gene. The CDR3 totals 14 residues. Germline V gives CDR1 SGHRS, CDR2 YFSETQ. DNA for the CDR3: TGCGCCAGCAGCAGTGGGGACAGCAGCAATGAGCAGTTCTTC. This codes for CASSSGDSSNEQFF.

This clonotype was counted only a few times. This chain uses TRBV28 with TRBJ2-1; D is uncertain. The length of the CDR3 is 16 residues. Germline V CDR1 and CDR2: MDHEN, SYDVKM. Trimming stripped 6 bases from V and 0 bases from J, with 15 bases between. CDR3 nucleotides: TGTGCCAGCAGAGAGAGGACGGATGACTCCTACAATGAGCAGTTCTTC. Translating it yields CASRERTDDSYNEQFF.

This clonotype was seen more than once but under ten times. The V call is TRBV5-1, the J call TRBJ2-7; D is tentatively TRBD1 or TRBD2 (5 bases each). The germline V gene has CDR1 SGHRS and CDR2 YFSETQ. Trimming left V 6 bases short and J 5 bases short, with 18 bases between. The length of the CDR3 is 14 residues. Here the CDR3 reads CASKIGTAGDEQYF. CDR3 nucleotide sequence: TGCGCCAGCAAAATCGGGACCGCAGGTGACGAGCAGTACTTC.

This clonotype was seen at least ten times. This chain's CDR3 is CASSRTGGSYEQYF. For the CDR3, the DNA is TGTGCCAGCAGTCGGACAGGGGGCTCCTACGAGCAGTACTTC. The J gene is TRBJ2-7, the V gene TRBV12-3 or TRBV12-4; 10 bases align to TRBD1. CDR3 length: 14 residues. Losses at the gene ends were 5 bases for V and 0 bases for J; bases not matched to a gene: 1.

The genes are TRBV5-5 and TRBJ1-2; possibly TRBD1 for D (5 bases). Germline loops: CDR1 SGHKS, CDR2 YYEKEE (reference sequence). V shed 0 bases and J shed 2 bases, with 11 bases lying between them. This CDR3 is 15 amino acids long. CDR3 amino acids: CASSLGGVLNYGYTF. The DNA of the CDR3 is TGTGCCAGCAGCTTGGGAGGGGTTTTGAACTATGGCTACACCTTC.

The chain's CDR3 is CASSLYGFNTEAFF. The CDR3 bases are TGTGCCAGCAGCTTATACGGGTTTAACACTGAAGCTTTCTTT. The chain recombines TRBV7-3 with TRBJ1-1, with D unresolved. Trimming removed 2 bases at V and 2 bases at J, with 9 bases between. The CDR3 loop spans 14 amino acids. The germline gives CDR1 SGHTA, CDR2 FQGTGA. The complete variable domain, with remaining parts taken from reference TRBV7-3 and TRBJ1-1, reads GAGVSQTPSNKVTEKGKYVELRCDPISGHTALYWYRQSLGQGPEFLIYFQGTGAADDSGLPNDRFFAVRPEGSVSTLKIQRTERGDSAVYLCASSLYGFNTEAFFGQGTRLTVV.

There are a few counts of this clonotype. This chain links TRBV12-3 or TRBV12-4 with TRBJ2-5; 7 nucleotides line up with TRBD2. The V and J ends lost 5 bases and 3 bases, in that order; junction bases with no gene match: 15. The CDR3 runs to 17 residues. The CDR3 nucleotides read TGTGCCAGCAGTCCCCATCCGCTAGCGGAAATTGAAGAGACCCAGTACTTC. It specifies CASSPHPLAEIEETQYF.

There are a few counts of this clonotype. J is TRBJ2-1 and V is TRBV20-1, with a tentative D call TRBD2 (6 bases). CDR1 is DFQATT and CDR2 is SNEGSKA in the germline V gene (reference sequence). V was cut by 6 bases and J by 8 bases, with 23 bases left in between. The CDR3 spans 15 residues. CDR3 region: CSARGLAGRPDEQFF. The CDR3 nucleotides are TGCAGTGCCCGGGGACTCGCAGGTCGCCCTGATGAGCAGTTCTTC.

A note on this clonotype: One end of the junction is discordant with germline, which a read error may explain. The rearrangement joins TRBV5-1 to TRBJ2-5; D is uncertain. There are 15 residues in the CDR3. The V gene's germline CDR1 is SGHRS and CDR2 YFSETQ. The CDR3 spells CASRFAAGLGETLYF. In DNA, the CDR3 is TGCGCCAGCAGGTTTGCCGCCGGGCTCGGAGAGACCCTGTACTTC.

The gene calls are TRBV9 and TRBJ1-1; 7 bases agree with TRBD1. Germline V gives CDR1 SGDLS, CDR2 YYNGEE. Trimming took 4 bases from V and 3 from J; bases not matched to a gene: 9. The CDR3 has 15 amino acids. The CDR3 spells CASSKRDSGYTEAFF. In DNA, the CDR3 is TGTGCCAGCAGCAAACGGGACAGCGGTTACACTGAAGCTTTCTTT. The full variable domain, its missing parts supplied by reference TRBV9 and TRBJ1-1, is DSGVTQTPKHLITATGQRVTLRCSPRSGDLSVYWYQQSLDQGLQFLIQYYNGEERAKGNILERFSAQQFPDLHSELNLSSLELGDSALYFCASSKRDSGYTEAFFGQGTRLTVV.

This chain links TRBV2 with TRBJ2-1; TRBD2 matches 10 bases. This CDR3 contains 14 residues. Trimming at V came to 6 bases and at J to 5 bases, leaving 4 bases not matched to a gene. The germline V gene has CDR1 SNHLY and CDR2 FYNNEI. The CDR3 protein is CASRLLAGNNEQFF. The CDR3, as DNA: TGTGCCAGCAGATTACTAGCGGGGAACAATGAGCAGTTCTTC.

The chain joins TRBV28 to TRBJ2-4, with 8 bases identical to TRBD2. Germline lookup yields CDR1 MDHEN and CDR2 SYDVKM. V gave up 3 bases and J gave up 5 bases; unmatched junction bases: 9. The CDR3 is 16 residues long. The CDR3: CASSFGGLEVENIQYF. DNA of the CDR3: TGTGCCAGCAGTTTCGGGGGACTAGAAGTCGAAAACATTCAGTACTTC.

The chain carries TRBV6-2 or TRBV6-3 and TRBJ2-2; 8 bases align to TRBD2. Germline V gene lookup returns CDR1 MNHEY and CDR2 SVGEGT. Trimming cost V 2 bases and J 7 bases; bases outside gene matches: 3. This CDR3 spans 14 amino acids. The CDR3 spells CASSYGLAGGELFF. In nucleotides, the CDR3 is TGTGCCAGCAGTTACGGCCTAGCGGGCGGGGAGCTGTTTTTT.

The rearrangement joins TRBV9 to TRBJ1-1; 7 bases are shared with TRBD1. The germline gives CDR1 SGDLS, CDR2 YYNGEE. J gave up 0 bases and V 2 bases, and 7 bases lay outside the gene matches. There are 16 residues in the CDR3. CDR3 coding DNA: TGTGCCAGCAGCGTCCCGGGAACAGGGGTGAACACTGAAGCTTTCTTT. This codes for CASSVPGTGVNTEAFF.

The rearrangement joins TRBV6-2 or TRBV6-3 to TRBJ2-5; tentatively, D is TRBD1 (5 bases). Looked up from germline, CDR1 is MNHEY and CDR2 is SVGEGT. Trimming took 0 bases from V and 2 from J, leaving 22 bases between them. This CDR3 is built from 19 residues. CDR3 protein: CASSYSKGPDRATQETQYF. The DNA for the CDR3 is TGTGCCAGCAGTTACTCGAAGGGTCCTGACAGAGCGACTCAAGAGACCCAGTACTTC.

The chain combines TRBV5-8 with TRBJ2-5; tentative D call: TRBD2 (6 bases). The tail of the sequence fits TRBJ2-7 better, so the J call may be wrong. The CDR3 loop spans 13 amino acids. CDR1 SGHTS and CDR2 YDEGEE come from the germline V gene. The CDR3 loop reads CASNLSRENEQYF. The CDR3 bases are TGTGCCAGCAACTTAAGCCGGGAGAACGAGCAGTACTTC.

The rearrangement joins TRBV6-5 to TRBJ2-6; no clear D gene. V lost 6 bases and J 0 bases, leaving 9 bases between the germline ends. The germline gives CDR1 MNHEY, CDR2 SVGAGI. There are 15 residues in the CDR3. CDR3 nucleotide sequence: TGTGCCAGCAGCCAAGGGATCTCTGGGGCCAACGTCCTGACTTTC. Translating gives CASSQGISGANVLTF.

The chain couples TRBV2 to TRBJ2-5; 8 nucleotides align to TRBD1. J lost 4 bases, V lost 9 bases, and 10 bases had no gene match. Germline V gene data show CDR1 as SNHLY and CDR2 as FYNNEI. This CDR3 is built from 14 residues. CDR3 sequence: CARETGEGRETQYF. The CDR3 DNA reads as TGTGCCAGGGAGACAGGGGAAGGGAGAGAGACCCAGTACTTC. Using reference TRBV2 and TRBJ2-5 for the parts outside the CDR3, the full variable domain is EPEVTQTPSHQVTQMGQEVILRCVPISNHLYFYWYRQILGQKVEFLVSFYNNEISEKSEIFDDQFSVERPDGSNFTLKIRSTKLEDSAMYFCARETGEGRETQYFGPGTRLLVL.

This clonotype was seen a handful of times. This sequence joins TRBV20-1 and TRBJ2-3; TRBD2 aligns across 12 bases. Germline CDR1 and CDR2: DFQATT and SNEGSKA (reference sequence). This CDR3 contains 18 residues. With V trimmed by 3 bases and J by 6 bases, 16 bases remained unmatched. The CDR3, as DNA: TGCAGTGCTAGTTTGGGGACTAGCGGGTCTTCTATGTCGGATACGCAGTATTTT. As protein: CSASLGTSGSSMSDTQYF.

This chain links TRBV6-6 with TRBJ2-5, with no clear D. The CDR3 runs 13 residues. Germline V CDR1 and CDR2: MNHNY, SVGAGI (reference sequence). V gave up 7 bases and J gave up 3 bases, with 12 bases separating them. The CDR3 here is CASNLDIEETQYF. The CDR3, as DNA: TGTGCCAGCAACTTAGACATCGAAGAGACCCAGTACTTC.

This clonotype was found many times. The genes are TRBV29-1 and TRBJ2-7, with 8 bases that match TRBD2. Germline CDR1 SQVTM, CDR2 ANQGSEA. CDR3 size: 16 residues. The J segment lost 3 bases and the V segment lost 2 bases, leaving 12 bases of the junction unmatched. The CDR3 DNA reads TGCAGCGTTGAATGGTTCGGAAGCGGGAGTCGCTACGAGCAGTACTTC. This encodes CSVEWFGSGSRYEQYF.

V and J are TRBV5-1 and TRBJ2-3; 7 bases line up with TRBD2. The CDR3 covers 14 residues. With 6 bases clipped from V and 3 bases from J, the junction kept 7 bases outside the gene matches. Germline V CDR1 and CDR2: SGHRS, YFSETQ. DNA for the CDR3: TGCGCCAGCACCGGGACTACTTCAACAGATACGCAGTATTTT. This gives the protein CASTGTTSTDTQYF.

This clonotype has ten or more counts. The chain couples TRBV7-9 to TRBJ2-7, with D unclear. V was clipped by 2 bases and J by 3 bases, with 5 bases between them. Germline V gives CDR1 SEHNR, CDR2 FQNEAQ (reference sequence). This CDR3 has 12 amino acids. The CDR3 DNA reads as TGTGCCAGCAGCTTAAATATCTACGAGCAGTACTTC. Protein: CASSLNIYEQYF.

This clonotype appeared a single time. It may be a read error: a sequence one base away is much more abundant. The V call is TRBV29-1, the J call TRBJ2-3; D might be TRBD2 (6 bases). Germline CDR1 is SQVTM and CDR2 is ANQGSEA. This CDR3 comprises 14 residues. Trimming removed 3 bases at V and 5 bases at J, with 15 bases between. The CDR3 region is CSVDEERRGDTQYF. The CDR3 coding sequence is TGCAGCGTTGATGAGGAAAGGCGGGGAGATACGCAGTATTTT.

This clonotype was detected only a few times. The gene calls are TRBV7-9 and TRBJ1-1; 8 bases line up with TRBD1. Germline V gene lookup returns CDR1 SEHNR and CDR2 FQNEAQ (reference sequence). The CDR3 has 15 amino acids. The V gene end was trimmed by 4 bases and the J gene end by 3 bases; junction bases not matched to a gene: 7. This chain's CDR3 is CASSYSQGGDTEAFF. The CDR3 nucleotides read TGTGCCAGCAGCTATTCACAGGGGGGGGACACTGAAGCTTTCTTT.

This clonotype was counted at least ten times. CDR3 coding DNA: TGCAGTGCTAGGAGGGCAGCTTTACAAGAGACCCAGTACTTC. Translated: CSARRAALQETQYF. This chain links TRBV20-1 with TRBJ2-5, with D tentatively TRBD2 (5 bases). CDR3 length: 14 amino acids. In germline, CDR1 is DFQATT, CDR2 SNEGSKA (reference sequence). Trimming took off 3 bases at V and 2 bases at J, with 13 bases between the two ends.

This clonotype was seen only a few times. CDR3 nucleotides: TGCAGTGCTAGTCCCGCCCTCTCTGGGGCCAACGTCCTGACTTTC. Protein product: CSASPALSGANVLTF. The chain carries TRBV20-1 and TRBJ2-6; D uncertain. Germline CDR1 is DFQATT and CDR2 is SNEGSKA (reference sequence). V lost 3 bases, J lost 0 bases, and 9 bases lay in between. CDR3 length equals 15 residues.